The subject of this entry is one T cell receptor (beta chain). Its antigen is currently not known. No quality values exist for individual bases; no much larger clone is one base distant. Relative to germline, V is missing 3 bases and J is missing 6 bases, with 4 bases of the junction outside any gene match. CDR1 and CDR2 are drawn from the germline V gene: SGHVS, FQNEAQ. The CDR3 starts with the cysteine, ends with the phenylalanine, and has 14 residues. The DNA shown is the 42-base CDR3, in frame from base 1. Donors were healthy HIV-negative adults with no recently reported acute infections or vaccinations. Every donor was a Caucasian adult living in Nashville, Tennessee, USA. CD4+ T cells were enriched through magnetic negative selection, after which naive cells were positively selected on CD45RA and the remaining negative fraction served as the memory subset. Blood was obtained by leukapheresis, after which PBMCs were separated by Ficoll-Histopaque density gradient centrifugation and cryopreserved in liquid nitrogen vapor phase. Purity and quantity of every magnetically sorted T cell population were checked by analytical flow cytometry. Each sorted fraction had its genomic DNA isolated and then quantified by UV absorbance on a Nanodrop 2000c.

This entry belongs to a study of shared clonotypes between healthy human individuals (dated by TCRdb to the early 2020s). For context, the study as a whole: The cohort comprised a couple of women and a few men aged 18 to 49 years. Per donor, three plates each were used for CD4 naive and CD4 memory, two for CD8 naive, and one for CD8 memory. To estimate repertoire size and how much clonotype sharing occurs between individuals, the study deeply sequenced the blood TCR repertoires of a handful of healthy adults. To increase sequencing depth and limit assay-specific biases, TCR repertoire library preparation and sequencing were carried out by different laboratories using diverse techniques. Leukapheresis yielded between about 0.85 and 10 billion PBMCs per donor.

The research as a whole found: Because the study included only a small number of donors, the genetic and exposure-history diversity represented was limited. Only blood was sampled, and tissue TCR repertoires likely differ from those in blood. Naive subsets generally had larger estimated clonotype richness than memory subsets. Pairwise subsampling indicated that sequencing depth was expected to affect the degree of clonotype sharing among donors. Roughly 5% of naive CD4, 3.5% of naive CD8, about 2.4% of memory CD4, and over 0.35% of memory CD8 clonotypes were shared across a few donors. Higher generation probabilities were observed for clonotypes shared by all four sorted-subset donors than for non-shared clonotypes. Even with the large sequencing depth, rarefaction of the sorted-subset datasets indicated that sequencing was incomplete.

Using the deep immunoSEQ assay, TCR CDR3 regions were amplified from genomic DNA by multiplex PCR. For each cell subset, the extracted genomic DNA was distributed evenly across all wells of several immunoSEQ 96-well plates, and each plate served as one replicate. For sorted subsets, each replicate PCR was loaded with about 0.2 ug genomic DNA, equivalent to 30,000 or so T cell genomes. Purified libraries were measured with a Qubit 3.0 fluorometer, size-checked on a Bioanalyzer 2100, and measured again with the KAPA Library Quantification kit. Each immunoSEQ 96-well plate was sequenced on its own single-read 150-cycle Illumina NextSeq 550 flow cell. In the source study's methods: Because the immunoSEQ output held only junctional sequences and lacked quality scores, the filtering could not match the filtering applied to full-length reads. To assign V/J genes and CDR3, sequences were annotated against IMGT germline references using PyIR, a Python wrapper for IgBLAST v1.9. Reads were removed for weak V/J assignments (E-value above 1e-6), missing CDR3, stop codons, out-of-frame junctions, or ambiguous translated residues. A V3J clonotype was defined by an identical inferred V gene, J gene, and CDR3 amino acid sequence. Percentage overlap between repertoires was computed as shared unique clonotypes divided by the size of the smaller repertoire. Richness of each repertoire was evaluated using RTK rarefaction, the Chao1 estimator, and Recon v2.1 estimates of unobserved clonotypes. Generation probabilities were computed with OLGA for all TCRbeta clonotypes obtained by the gDNA method from several donors. TCRdb retrieved this table from immuneACCESS and kept in-frame rearrangements only. Not all clones are present; in checked studies, unresolved V genes account for under half, and no reason is known for the remainder. The V and J calls and clone size come from that table; D and trimming were worked out from the DNA. In all, the sample holds millions of clones, and roughly 95% of those were seen once. 0.1% to 0.15% of the sample rests with the top ten.

The clonotype was recovered from a man aged 18 to 29 in good health. Sequenced: naive CD4+ T cells sorted from blood. What this sample's cell subset or site label stands for: CD45RA+ positively selected. Rearrangement joined TRBV7-8 to TRBJ2-2, with 7 bases in between that match TRBD1. The sequenced DNA: TGTGCCAGCAGCTTCCAGACAGGGCCCGGGGAGCTGTTTTTT. Its translation is CASSFQTGPGELFF.